Reported below is one TCR beta chain. Antigen specificity is unknown. The data were taken from a study of vaccination effects on CD4 cells after COVID-19. Study background: Sampling of a few convalescent patients occurred early (day +14) and late post-vaccination.

The table came from immunoSEQ multiplex PCR; TCRdb's copy has only in-frame clones and leaves some out. The sample carries around 50,000 clones, 65% to 80% recorded once. Isolating CD4+ T cells followed approximately ten days of culture. The person's infection with SARS-CoV-2, confirmed by PCR, took place between March and December 2020. Subjects were given two BNT162b2 or mRNA-1273 vaccine doses. This CDR3 spans 12 amino acids. V gave up 3 bases and J gave up 4 bases, with 6 bases separating them. Germline CDR1 reads SNHLY; CDR2 reads FYNNEI. Study-wide results and limits: Among infection- and vaccine-induced clones, marked clonal contraction occurred late after vaccination. Convalescent patients numbered few in the study; early post-infection timepoints were missing entirely.

This receptor was taken from a human donor who had a prior SARS-CoV-2 infection. The input for sequencing was CD4+ T cells from PBMCs cultured without peptide, taken after COVID-19 vaccination. V is TRBV2 and J is TRBJ2-5, with no clear D. As DNA, the CDR3 is TGTGCCAGCAGTGACGACGGAGAGACCCAGTACTTC. The encoded protein is CASSDDGETQYF.